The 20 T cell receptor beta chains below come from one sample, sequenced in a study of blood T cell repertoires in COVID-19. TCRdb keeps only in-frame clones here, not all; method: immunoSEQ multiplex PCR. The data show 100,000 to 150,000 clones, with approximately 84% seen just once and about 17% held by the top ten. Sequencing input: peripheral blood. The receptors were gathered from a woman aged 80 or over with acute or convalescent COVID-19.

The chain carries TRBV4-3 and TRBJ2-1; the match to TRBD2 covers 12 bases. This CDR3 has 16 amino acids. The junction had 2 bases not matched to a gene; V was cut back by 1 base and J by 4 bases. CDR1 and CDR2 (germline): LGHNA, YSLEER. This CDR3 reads CASSQGGLAGYNEQFF. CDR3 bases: TGCGCCAGCAGCCAAGGGGGACTAGCGGGTTACAATGAGCAGTTCTTC.

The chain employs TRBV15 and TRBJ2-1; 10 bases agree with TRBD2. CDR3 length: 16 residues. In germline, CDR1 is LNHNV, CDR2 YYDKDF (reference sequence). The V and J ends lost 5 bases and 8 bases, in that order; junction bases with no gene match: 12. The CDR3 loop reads CATSSNRLAGVDEQFF. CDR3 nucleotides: TGTGCCACCAGCTCCAATCGGCTAGCGGGGGTGGATGAGCAGTTCTTC.

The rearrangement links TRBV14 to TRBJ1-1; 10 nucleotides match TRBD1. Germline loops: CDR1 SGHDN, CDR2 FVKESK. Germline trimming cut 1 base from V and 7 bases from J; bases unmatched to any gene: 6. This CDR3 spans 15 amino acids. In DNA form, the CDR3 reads TGTGCCAGCAGCCAAGGACAGGGGGCGGGGGTTGAAGCTTTCTTT. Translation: CASSQGQGAGVEAFF.

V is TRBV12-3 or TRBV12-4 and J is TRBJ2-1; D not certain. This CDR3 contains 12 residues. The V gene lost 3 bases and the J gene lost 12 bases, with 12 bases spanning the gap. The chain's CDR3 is CASSFGGHRQFF. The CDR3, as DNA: TGTGCCAGCAGTTTTGGTGGCCATCGGCAGTTCTTC.

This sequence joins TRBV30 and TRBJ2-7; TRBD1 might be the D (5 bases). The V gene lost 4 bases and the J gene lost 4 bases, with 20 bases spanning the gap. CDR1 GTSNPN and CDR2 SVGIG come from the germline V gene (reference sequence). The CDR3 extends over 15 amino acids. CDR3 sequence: CAWNLVGRSRYEQYF. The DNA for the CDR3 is TGTGCCTGGAATTTGGTGGGGCGGTCTAGGTACGAGCAGTACTTC.

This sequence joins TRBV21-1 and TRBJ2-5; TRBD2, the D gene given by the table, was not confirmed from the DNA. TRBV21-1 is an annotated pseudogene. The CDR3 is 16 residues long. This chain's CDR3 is CASSTPRPSGIETQYF. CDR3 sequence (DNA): TGTGCCAGCAGCACCCCAAGACCTAGCGGGATAGAGACCCAGTACTTC.

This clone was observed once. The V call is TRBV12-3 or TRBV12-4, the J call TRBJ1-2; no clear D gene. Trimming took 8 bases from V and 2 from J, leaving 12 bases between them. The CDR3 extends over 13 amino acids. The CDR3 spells CASASSRNYGYTF. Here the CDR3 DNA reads TGTGCCAGCGCGTCCAGCAGGAACTATGGCTACACCTTC.

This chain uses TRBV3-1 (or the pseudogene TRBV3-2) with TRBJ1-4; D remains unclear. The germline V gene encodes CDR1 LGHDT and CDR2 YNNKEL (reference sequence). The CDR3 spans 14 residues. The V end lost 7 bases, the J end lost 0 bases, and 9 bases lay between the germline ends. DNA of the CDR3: TGTGCCAGCACCCCGGCGGCAACTAATGAAAAACTGTTTTTT. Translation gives CASTPAATNEKLFF.

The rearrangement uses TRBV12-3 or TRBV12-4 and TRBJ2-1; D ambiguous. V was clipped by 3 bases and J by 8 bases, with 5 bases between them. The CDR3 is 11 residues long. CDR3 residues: CASSFADEQFF. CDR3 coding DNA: TGTGCCAGCAGTTTTGCGGATGAGCAGTTCTTC.

CDR3 DNA sequence: TGTGCCAGCAGCCAACGGGGAGCTACTCAGTCCACCGGGGAGCTGTTTTTT. It yields the protein CASSQRGATQSTGELFF. The chain employs TRBV5-5 and TRBJ2-2; perhaps TRBD2 as D (5 bases). The CDR3 contains 17 residues. Per germline, CDR1 SGHKS and CDR2 YYEKEE (reference sequence). Trimming shortened V by 4 bases and J by 4 bases, and 20 bases separated the two germline ends. Filled out from reference TRBV5-5 and TRBJ2-2, the complete variable domain reads DAGVTQSPTHLIKTRGQQVTLRCSPISGHKSVSWYQQVLGQGPQFIFQYYEKEERGRGNFPDRFSARQFPNYSSELNVNALLLGDSALYLCASSQRGATQSTGELFFGEGSRLTVL.

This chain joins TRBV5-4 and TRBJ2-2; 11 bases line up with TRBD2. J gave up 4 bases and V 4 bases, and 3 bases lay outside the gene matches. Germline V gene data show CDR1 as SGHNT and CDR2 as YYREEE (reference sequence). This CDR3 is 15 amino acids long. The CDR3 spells CASSRGLAGTGELFF. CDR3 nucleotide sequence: TGTGCCAGCAGCCGCGGACTAGCGGGCACCGGGGAGCTGTTTTTT.

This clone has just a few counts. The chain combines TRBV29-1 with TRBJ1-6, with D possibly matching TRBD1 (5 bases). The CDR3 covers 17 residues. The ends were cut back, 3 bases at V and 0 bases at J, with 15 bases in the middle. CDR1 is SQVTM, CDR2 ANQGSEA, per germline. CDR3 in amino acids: CSVDLRVRSSYNSPLHF. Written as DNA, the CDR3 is TGCAGCGTTGATCTCAGGGTCCGGAGCTCCTATAATTCACCCCTCCACTTT.

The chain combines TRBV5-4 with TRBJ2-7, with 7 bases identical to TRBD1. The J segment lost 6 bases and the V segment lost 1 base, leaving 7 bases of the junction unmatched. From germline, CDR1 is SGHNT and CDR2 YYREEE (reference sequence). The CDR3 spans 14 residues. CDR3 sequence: CASSLRLGGREQYF. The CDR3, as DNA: TGTGCCAGCAGCTTGAGGCTAGGGGGCCGCGAGCAGTACTTC.

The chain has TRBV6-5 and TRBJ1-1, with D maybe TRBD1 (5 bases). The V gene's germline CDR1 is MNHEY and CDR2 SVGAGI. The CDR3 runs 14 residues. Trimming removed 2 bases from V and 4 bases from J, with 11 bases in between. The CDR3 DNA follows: TGTGCCAGCAGTTACGGGGGGAGGGTCACTGAAGCTTTCTTT. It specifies CASSYGGRVTEAFF.

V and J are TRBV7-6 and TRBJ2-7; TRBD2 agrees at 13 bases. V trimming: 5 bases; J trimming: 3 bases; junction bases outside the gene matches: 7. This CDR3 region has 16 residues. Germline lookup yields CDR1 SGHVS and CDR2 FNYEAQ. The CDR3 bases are TGTGCCAGCAGCCCCAATAGACTAGCGGGGGGCTACGAGCAGTACTTC. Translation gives CASSPNRLAGGYEQYF. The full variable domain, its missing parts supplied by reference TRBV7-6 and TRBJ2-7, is GAGVSQSPRYKVTKRGQDVALRCDPISGHVSLYWYRQALGQGPEFLTYFNYEAQQDKSGLPNDRFSAERPEGSISTLTIQRTEQRDSAMYRCASSPNRLAGGYEQYFGPGTRLTVT.

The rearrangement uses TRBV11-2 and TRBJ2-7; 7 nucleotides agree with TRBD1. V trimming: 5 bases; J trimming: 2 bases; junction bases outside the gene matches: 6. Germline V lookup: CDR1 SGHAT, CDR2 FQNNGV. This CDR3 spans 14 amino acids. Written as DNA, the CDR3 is TGTGCCAGCAGCAGGTGGACAGGTCCCTACGAGCAGTACTTC. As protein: CASSRWTGPYEQYF.

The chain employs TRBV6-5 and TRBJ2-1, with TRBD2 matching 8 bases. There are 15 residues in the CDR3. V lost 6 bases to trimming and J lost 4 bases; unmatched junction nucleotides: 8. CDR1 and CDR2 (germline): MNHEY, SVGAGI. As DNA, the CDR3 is TGTGCCAGCAGCTTCGACTTAGCGGGATACAATGAGCAGTTCTTC. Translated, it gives CASSFDLAGYNEQFF.

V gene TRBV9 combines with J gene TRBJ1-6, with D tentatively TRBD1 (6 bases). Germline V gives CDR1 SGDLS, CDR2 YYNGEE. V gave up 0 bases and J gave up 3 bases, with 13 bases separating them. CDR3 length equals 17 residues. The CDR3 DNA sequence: TGTGCCAGCAGCGTAGAGGCCAGGGGTCTCTATAATTCACCCCTCCACTTT. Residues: CASSVEARGLYNSPLHF.

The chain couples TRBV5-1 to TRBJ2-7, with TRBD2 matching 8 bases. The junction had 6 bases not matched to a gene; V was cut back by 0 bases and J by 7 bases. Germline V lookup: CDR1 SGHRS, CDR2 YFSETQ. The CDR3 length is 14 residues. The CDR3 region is CASSLGLAGWEQYF. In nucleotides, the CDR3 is TGCGCCAGCAGCTTGGGGCTAGCGGGTTGGGAGCAGTACTTC.

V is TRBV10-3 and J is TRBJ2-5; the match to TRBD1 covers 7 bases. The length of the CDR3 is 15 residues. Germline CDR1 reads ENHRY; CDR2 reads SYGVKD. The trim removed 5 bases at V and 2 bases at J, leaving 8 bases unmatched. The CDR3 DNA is TGTGCCATCAGTAGATCGACAGGGTCACAAGAGACCCAGTACTTC. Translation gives CAISRSTGSQETQYF.